This T cell receptor beta chain was captured in a study of T cells in Graves' hyperthyroidism and ophthalmopathy. In its sample, this clonotype was seen many times. What was amplified from RNA transcripts were TCR beta CDR3 regions. During a first-round RT-PCR of the TCR CDR3, the HTBI primer set was used. Each CDR3 protein gets one entry after TCRdb re-called the multiplex PCR reads with MiXCR. In the table there are about 640,000 distinct CDR3 sequences, more than 20% of which are singletons. In the ophthalmopathy cohort, Clinical Activity Score was at least 3, NOSPECS grade at least 4, and duration under 3 months. V gave up 3 bases and J gave up 0 bases, with 9 bases separating them. There are 14 residues in the CDR3. Germline values: CDR1 DFQATT, CDR2 SNEGSKA (reference sequence).

The source of this sequence is a man aged 30 to 39 with Graves' ophthalmopathy. The chain is built from TRBV20-1 and TRBJ2-1; D not certain. The sequenced sample was blood. The DNA for the CDR3 is TGCAGTGCTAGGGGCTTCAGCTCCTACAATGAGCAGTTCTTC. Encoded protein: CSARGFSSYNEQFF.